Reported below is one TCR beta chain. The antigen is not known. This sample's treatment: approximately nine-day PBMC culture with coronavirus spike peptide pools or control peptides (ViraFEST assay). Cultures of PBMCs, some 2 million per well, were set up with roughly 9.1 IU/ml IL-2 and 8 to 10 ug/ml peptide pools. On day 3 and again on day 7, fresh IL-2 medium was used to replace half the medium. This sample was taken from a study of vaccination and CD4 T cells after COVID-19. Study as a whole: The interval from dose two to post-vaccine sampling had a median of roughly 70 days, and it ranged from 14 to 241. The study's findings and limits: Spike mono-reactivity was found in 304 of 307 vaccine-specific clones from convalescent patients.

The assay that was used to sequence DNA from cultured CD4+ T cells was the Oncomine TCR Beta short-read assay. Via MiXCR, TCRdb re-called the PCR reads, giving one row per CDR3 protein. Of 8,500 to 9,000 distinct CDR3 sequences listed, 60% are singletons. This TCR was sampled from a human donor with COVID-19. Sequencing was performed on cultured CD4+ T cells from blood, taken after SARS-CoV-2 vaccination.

CDR3 in amino acids: CASSLSGLSTDTQYF. CDR3 bases: TGTGCCAGCAGTTTGTCAGGGTTGAGCACAGATACGCAGTATTTT. The chain carries TRBV28 and TRBJ2-3, with a possible D match to TRBD1 (5 bases). Germline lookup yields CDR1 MDHEN and CDR2 SYDVKM. Trimming took 3 bases from V and 0 from J, leaving 10 bases between them. This CDR3 contains 15 residues.